This T cell receptor (beta chain) derives from a study of blood T cell dynamics during melanoma immunotherapy. Study-level points and caveats: Clones driving repertoire changes may be melanoma-specific or general immune activation.

Worth noting for this clone: Its antigen is unidentified.

The method was immunoSEQ multiplex PCR; TCRdb's version includes in-frame clones alone and lacks a portion of them. Among 16,000 or so clones, more than 75% were seen once, and the ten largest hold approximately 4.2%. The germline V gene encodes CDR1 WSHSY and CDR2 SAAADI. This CDR3 has 15 amino acids. The V end was cut by 3 bases, the J end by 4 bases, with 14 bases between. Indicated time point: pre-treatment baseline. The V gene is TRBV10-2, the J gene TRBJ2-3; D is possibly TRBD2 (6 bases). The sample was blood, taken from a patient treated with checkpoint blockade. This sequence was found in a human donor with melanoma. The CDR3 reads CASSDPGTVADTQYF. The CDR3 DNA reads as TGCGCCAGCAGTGACCCCGGGACTGTGGCAGATACGCAGTATTTT.